This is a list of T cell receptor beta chains from one sample in a study of CD8 T cells in ankylosing spondylitis. TCRdb analysed the 5' RACE reads with MiXCR anew, one entry per CDR3 protein. The data hold around 130,000 distinct CDR3 sequences, with about 6.4% observed a single time. Sequencing used blood, either unsorted or a sorted T cell fraction (not recorded which). These TCRs come from a male donor with ankylosing spondylitis or in good health (not recorded which). Both conserved end residues are part of each CDR3. A D gene is named only where the DNA matches it firmly. Clone size is shown for a subset of rows, as once, few, many or a class of expanded clone.

>TRBV20-1|15|many|TRBJ1-2|TRBD1
CSARVRGTVNYGYTF
TGCAGTGCTAGAGTCAGGGGGACGGTAAACTATGGCTACACCTTC
>TRBV12-3/TRBV12-4|12|many|TRBJ2-7|-
CASSPLRGVLRF
TGTGCCAGCAGTCCCCTTCGCGGTGTTCTACGTTTC
>TRBV7-9|16|many|TRBJ2-2|TRBD1
CASSSGQGSDTGELFF
TGTGCCAGCAGCTCGGGACAGGGGAGCGACACCGGGGAGCTGTTTTTT
>TRBV6-2/TRBV6-3|14|many|TRBJ2-1|-
CASSSTAGANEQFF
TGTGCCAGCAGTTCGACTGCAGGGGCAAATGAGCAGTTCTTC
>TRBV20-1|17|many|TRBJ1-2|-
CSARSLSSQGLVNGYTF
TGCAGTGCTAGATCCCTTTCTTCACAGGGACTAGTGAATGGCTACACCTTC
>TRBV11-2|13|few|TRBJ2-5|TRBD1
CASSTTGGKAQYF
TGTGCCAGCAGCACTACAGGGGGAAAGGCCCAGTACTTC
>TRBV4-1|16|many|TRBJ1-3|-
CASSQEGVTSGNTIYF
TGCGCCAGCAGCCAAGAAGGTGTGACCTCTGGAAACACCATATATTTT
>TRBV7-9|14|many|TRBJ2-5|-
CASSLRLDQETQYF
TGTGCCAGCAGCCTCCGGTTGGACCAAGAGACCCAGTACTTC
>TRBV7-9|17|-|TRBJ1-3|TRBD1
CASSRQGPLNSGNTIYF
TGTGCCAGCAGCCGACAGGGCCCACTTAACTCTGGAAACACCATATATTTT
>TRBV15|14|many|TRBJ2-1|-
CATSSEAGYNEQFF
TGTGCCACCAGCAGCGAAGCGGGTTACAATGAGCAGTTCTTC